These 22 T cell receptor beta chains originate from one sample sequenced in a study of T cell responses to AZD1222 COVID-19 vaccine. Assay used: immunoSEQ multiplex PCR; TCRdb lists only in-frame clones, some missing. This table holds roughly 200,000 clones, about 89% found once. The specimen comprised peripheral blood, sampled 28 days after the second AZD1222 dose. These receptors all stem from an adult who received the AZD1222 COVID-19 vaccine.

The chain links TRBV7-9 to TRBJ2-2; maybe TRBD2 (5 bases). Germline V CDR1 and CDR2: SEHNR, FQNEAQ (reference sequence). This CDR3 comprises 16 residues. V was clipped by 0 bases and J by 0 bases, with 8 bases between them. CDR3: CASSLAGSPNTGELFF. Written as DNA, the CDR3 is TGTGCCAGCAGCTTAGCGGGGAGTCCGAACACCGGGGAGCTGTTTTTT.

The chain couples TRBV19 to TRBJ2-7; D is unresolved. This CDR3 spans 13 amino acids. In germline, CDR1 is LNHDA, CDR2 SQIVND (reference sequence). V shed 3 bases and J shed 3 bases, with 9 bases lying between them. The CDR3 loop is CASSMFQDYEQYF. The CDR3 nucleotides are TGTGCCAGTAGTATGTTCCAGGACTACGAGCAGTACTTC.

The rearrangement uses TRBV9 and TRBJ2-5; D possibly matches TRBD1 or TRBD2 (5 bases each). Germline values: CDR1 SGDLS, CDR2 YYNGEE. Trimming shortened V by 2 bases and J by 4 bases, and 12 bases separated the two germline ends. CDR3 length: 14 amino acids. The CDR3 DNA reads TGTGCCAGCAGCGTTTCCGGGACCCCAGAGACCCAGTACTTC. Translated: CASSVSGTPETQYF.

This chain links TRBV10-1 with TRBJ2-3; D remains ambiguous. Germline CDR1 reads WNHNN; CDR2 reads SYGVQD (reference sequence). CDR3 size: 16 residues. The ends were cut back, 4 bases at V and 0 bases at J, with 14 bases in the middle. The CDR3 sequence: CASSVGASASTDTQYF. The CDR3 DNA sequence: TGCGCCAGCAGTGTCGGAGCCAGCGCTAGCACAGATACGCAGTATTTT.

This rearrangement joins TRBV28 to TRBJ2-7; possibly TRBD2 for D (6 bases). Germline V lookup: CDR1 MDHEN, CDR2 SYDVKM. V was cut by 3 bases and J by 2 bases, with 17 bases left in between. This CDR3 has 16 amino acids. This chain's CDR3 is CASSLGGGWGPYEQYF. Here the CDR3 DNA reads TGTGCCAGCAGTTTGGGAGGAGGTTGGGGCCCCTACGAGCAGTACTTC.

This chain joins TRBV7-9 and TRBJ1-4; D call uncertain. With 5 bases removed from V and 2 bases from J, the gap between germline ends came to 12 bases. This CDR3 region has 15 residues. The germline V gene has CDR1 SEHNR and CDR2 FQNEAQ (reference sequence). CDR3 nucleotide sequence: TGTGCCAGCAGCCCCAAGTGGGAGACTAATGAAAAACTGTTTTTT. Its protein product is CASSPKWETNEKLFF.

The CDR3 nucleotides read TGTGCCAGCAGCCGGGGTACTAGCGGGAACACAGATACGCAGTATTTT. Residues: CASSRGTSGNTDTQYF. The rearrangement links TRBV7-3 to TRBJ2-3; 10 nucleotides align to TRBD2. Germline trimming cut 5 bases from V and 2 bases from J; bases unmatched to any gene: 7. The germline V gene encodes CDR1 SGHTA and CDR2 FQGTGA. This CDR3 is built from 16 residues.

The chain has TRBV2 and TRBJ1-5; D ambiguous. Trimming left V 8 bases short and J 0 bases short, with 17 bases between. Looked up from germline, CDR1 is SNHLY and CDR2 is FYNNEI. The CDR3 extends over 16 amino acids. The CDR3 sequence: CASAFSRPYSNQPQHF. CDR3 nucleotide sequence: TGTGCCAGCGCGTTTTCCAGACCTTATAGCAATCAGCCCCAGCATTTT.

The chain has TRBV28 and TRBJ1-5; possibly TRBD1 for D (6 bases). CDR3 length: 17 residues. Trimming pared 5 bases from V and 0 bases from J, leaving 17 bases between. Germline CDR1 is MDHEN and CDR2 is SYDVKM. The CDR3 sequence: CASSPPTQGISNQPQHF. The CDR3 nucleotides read TGTGCCAGCAGTCCTCCGACTCAGGGGATTAGCAATCAGCCCCAGCATTTT.

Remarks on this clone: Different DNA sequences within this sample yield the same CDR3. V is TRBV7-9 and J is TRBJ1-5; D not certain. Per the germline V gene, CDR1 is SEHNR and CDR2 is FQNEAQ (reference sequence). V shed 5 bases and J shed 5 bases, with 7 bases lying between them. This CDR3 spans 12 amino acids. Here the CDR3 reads CASSQIDQPQHF. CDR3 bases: TGTGCCAGCAGCCAGATCGATCAGCCCCAGCATTTT.

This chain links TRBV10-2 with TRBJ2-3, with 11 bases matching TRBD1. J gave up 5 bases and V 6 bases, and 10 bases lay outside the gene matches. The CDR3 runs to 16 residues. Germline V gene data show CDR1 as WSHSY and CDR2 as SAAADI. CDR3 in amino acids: CASRGSGQGVRDTQYF. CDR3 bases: TGCGCCAGCAGGGGTTCGGGACAGGGGGTTAGAGATACGCAGTATTTT.

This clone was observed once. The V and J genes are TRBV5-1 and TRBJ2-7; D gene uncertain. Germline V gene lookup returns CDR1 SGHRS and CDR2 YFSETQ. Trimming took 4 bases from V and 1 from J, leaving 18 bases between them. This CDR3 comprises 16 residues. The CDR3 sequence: CASSAQAGSLSYEQYF. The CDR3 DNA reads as TGCGCCAGCAGCGCCCAGGCCGGGTCCTTGTCCTACGAGCAGTACTTC.

As DNA, the CDR3 is TGTGCCAGCAGCCCGCGGGGGGGGCTTAACACCGGGGAGCTGTTTTTT. Its protein is CASSPRGGLNTGELFF. This chain connects TRBV9 to TRBJ2-2, with 9 bases lining up with TRBD2. CDR1 SGDLS and CDR2 YYNGEE come from the germline V gene. The length of the CDR3 is 16 residues. Germline trimming cut 4 bases from V and 2 bases from J; bases unmatched to any gene: 6.

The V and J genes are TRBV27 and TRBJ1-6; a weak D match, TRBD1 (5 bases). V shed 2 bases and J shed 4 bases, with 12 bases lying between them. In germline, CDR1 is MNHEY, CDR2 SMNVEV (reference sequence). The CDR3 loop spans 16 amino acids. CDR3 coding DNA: TGTGCCAGCAGTTTAAAAGGGACCAATTATAATTCACCCCTCCACTTT. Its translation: CASSLKGTNYNSPLHF.

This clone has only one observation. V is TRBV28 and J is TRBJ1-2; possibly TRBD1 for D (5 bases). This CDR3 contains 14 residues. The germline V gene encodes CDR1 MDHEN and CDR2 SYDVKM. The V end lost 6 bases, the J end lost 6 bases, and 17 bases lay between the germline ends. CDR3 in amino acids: CASSPWGVPDGYTF. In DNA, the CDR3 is TGTGCCAGCAGCCCCTGGGGGGTTCCCGATGGCTACACCTTC.

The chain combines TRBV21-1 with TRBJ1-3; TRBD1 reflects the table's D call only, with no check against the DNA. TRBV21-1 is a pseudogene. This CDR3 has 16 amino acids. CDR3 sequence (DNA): TGTGCCAGCAGCAGACGGGACAGGGTGTCTGGAAACACCATATATTTT. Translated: CASSRRDRVSGNTIYF.

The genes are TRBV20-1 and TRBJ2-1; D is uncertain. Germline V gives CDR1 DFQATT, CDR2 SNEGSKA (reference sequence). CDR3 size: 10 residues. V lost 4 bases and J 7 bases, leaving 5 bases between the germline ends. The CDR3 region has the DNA TGCAGTGCTAATGTTAATGAGCAGTTCTTC. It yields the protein CSANVNEQFF.

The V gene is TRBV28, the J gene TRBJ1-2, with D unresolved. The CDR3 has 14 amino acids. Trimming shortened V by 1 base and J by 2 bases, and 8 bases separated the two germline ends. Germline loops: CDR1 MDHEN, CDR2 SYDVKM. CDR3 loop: CASSLLEGNYGYTF. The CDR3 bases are TGTGCCAGCAGTTTATTGGAAGGGAACTATGGCTACACCTTC.

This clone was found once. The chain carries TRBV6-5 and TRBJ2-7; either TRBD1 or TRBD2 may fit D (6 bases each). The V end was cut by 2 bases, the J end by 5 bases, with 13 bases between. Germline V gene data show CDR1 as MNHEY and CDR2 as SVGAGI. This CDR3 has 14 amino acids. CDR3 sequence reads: CASSYHRGPDEQYF. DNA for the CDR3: TGTGCCAGCAGTTACCACCGGGGGCCAGACGAGCAGTACTTC.

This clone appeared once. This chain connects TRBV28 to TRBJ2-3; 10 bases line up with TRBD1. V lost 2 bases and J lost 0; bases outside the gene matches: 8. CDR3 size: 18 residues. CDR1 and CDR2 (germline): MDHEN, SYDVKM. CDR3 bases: TGTGCCAGCAGTTTAACGACAGGGGGCCTTTTCAGCACAGATACGCAGTATTTT. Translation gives CASSLTTGGLFSTDTQYF.

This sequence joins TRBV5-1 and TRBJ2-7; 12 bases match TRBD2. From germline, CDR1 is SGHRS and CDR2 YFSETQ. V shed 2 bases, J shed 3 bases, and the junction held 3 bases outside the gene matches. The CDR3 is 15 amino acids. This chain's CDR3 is CASSFGTSGFYEQYF. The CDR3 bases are TGCGCCAGCAGCTTTGGGACTAGCGGGTTCTACGAGCAGTACTTC.

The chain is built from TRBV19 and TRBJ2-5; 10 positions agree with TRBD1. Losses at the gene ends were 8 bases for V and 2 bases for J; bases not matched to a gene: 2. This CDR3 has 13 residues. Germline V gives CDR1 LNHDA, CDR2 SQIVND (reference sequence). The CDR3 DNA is TGTGCCAGTGGACAGGGGGTACAAGAGACCCAGTACTTC. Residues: CASGQGVQETQYF.